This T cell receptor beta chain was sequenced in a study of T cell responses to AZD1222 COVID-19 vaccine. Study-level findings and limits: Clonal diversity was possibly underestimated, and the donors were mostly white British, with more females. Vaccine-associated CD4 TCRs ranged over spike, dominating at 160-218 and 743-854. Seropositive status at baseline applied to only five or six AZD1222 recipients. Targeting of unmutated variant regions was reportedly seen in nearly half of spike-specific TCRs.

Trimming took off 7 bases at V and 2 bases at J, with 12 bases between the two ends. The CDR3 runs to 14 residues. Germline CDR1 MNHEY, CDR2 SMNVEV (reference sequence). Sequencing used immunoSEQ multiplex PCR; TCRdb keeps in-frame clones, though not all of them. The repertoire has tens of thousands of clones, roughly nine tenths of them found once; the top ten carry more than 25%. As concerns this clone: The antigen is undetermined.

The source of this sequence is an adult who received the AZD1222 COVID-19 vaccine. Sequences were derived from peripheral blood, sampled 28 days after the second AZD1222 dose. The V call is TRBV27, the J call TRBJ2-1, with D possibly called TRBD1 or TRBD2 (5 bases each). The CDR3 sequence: CASNPPGPYNEQFF. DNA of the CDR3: TGTGCCAGCAATCCACCGGGGCCCTACAATGAGCAGTTCTTC.